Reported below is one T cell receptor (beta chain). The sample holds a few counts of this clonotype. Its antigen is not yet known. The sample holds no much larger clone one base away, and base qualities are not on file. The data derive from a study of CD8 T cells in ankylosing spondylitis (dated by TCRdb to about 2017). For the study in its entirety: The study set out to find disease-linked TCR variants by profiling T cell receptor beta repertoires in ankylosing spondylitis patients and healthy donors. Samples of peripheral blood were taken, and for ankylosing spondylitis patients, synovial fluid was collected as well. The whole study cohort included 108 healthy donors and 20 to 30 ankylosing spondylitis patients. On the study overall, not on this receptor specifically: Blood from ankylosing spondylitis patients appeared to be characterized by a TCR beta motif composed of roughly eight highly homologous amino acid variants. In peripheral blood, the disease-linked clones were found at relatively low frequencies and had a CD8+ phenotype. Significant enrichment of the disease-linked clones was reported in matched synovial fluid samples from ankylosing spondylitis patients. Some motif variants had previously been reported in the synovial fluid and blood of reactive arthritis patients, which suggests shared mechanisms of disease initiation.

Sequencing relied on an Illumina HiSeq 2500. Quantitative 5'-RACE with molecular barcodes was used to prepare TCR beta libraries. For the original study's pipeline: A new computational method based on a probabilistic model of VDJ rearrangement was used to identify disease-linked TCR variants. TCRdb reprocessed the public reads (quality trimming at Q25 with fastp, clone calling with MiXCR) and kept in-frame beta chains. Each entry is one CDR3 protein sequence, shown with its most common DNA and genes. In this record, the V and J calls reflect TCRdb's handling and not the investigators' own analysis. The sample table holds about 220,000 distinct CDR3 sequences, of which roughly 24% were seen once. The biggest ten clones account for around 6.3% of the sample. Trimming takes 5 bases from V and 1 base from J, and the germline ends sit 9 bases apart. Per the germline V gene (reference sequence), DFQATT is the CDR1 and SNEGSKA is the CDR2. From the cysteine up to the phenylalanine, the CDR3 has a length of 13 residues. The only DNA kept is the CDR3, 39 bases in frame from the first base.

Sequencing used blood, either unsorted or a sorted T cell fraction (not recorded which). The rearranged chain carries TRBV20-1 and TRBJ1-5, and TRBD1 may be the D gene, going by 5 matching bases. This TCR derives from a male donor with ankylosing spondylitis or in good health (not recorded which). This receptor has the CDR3 CSAYQGSNQPQHF. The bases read TGCAGTGCTTATCAGGGAAGCAATCAGCCCCAGCATTTT.